The source of this T cell receptor (beta chain) is a study of shared clonotypes between healthy human individuals. A word on this clone: As yet, its antigen is unknown.

CDR1 and CDR2 from the germline V gene are SGHDN and FVKESK. The junction had 1 base not matched to a gene; V was cut back by 4 bases and J by 4 bases. CDR3 length equals 14 residues. CD8 cells classed as naive were CD45RO-negative and positively selected for CCR7, excluding terminally differentiated effector memory CD45RA+ cells. Genomic DNA belonging to each subset was distributed in equal measure over several immunoSEQ plates. Repertoires were generated with immunoSEQ multiplex PCR, while TCRdb's copy carries only in-frame clones and drops some. The sample holds some 2,000,000 clones, approximately 94% seen once. Study-wide findings and caveats: Clonotypes which were not shared had lower generation probabilities than clonotypes that all four donors shared. Naive subsets typically showed greater estimated richness than memory subsets.

This clonotype was sampled from a man younger than 30 in good health. This sequence joins TRBV14 and TRBJ2-2, with 9 bases matching TRBD2. The source material was naive CD8+ T cells sorted from blood. The CDR3 is CASSLAGATGELFF. The CDR3 DNA is TGTGCCAGCAGCCTAGCGGGGGCCACCGGGGAGCTGTTTTTT.